The clone carrying this T cell receptor (beta chain) was recorded at least ten times. Amplification targeted TCR beta CDR3 regions from RNA transcripts. An initial round of RT-PCR targeting the TCR CDR3 relied on the HTBI primer set. TCRdb re-derived calls from the multiplex PCR reads in MiXCR, one entry per CDR3 protein. The top ten clones hold over 15% of a sample with 450,000 to 700,000 distinct CDR3 sequences, about 45% of them seen once. The data belong to a study of T cells in Graves' hyperthyroidism and ophthalmopathy. CDR3 length: 16 amino acids. Unmatched junction bases numbered 12, after V lost 5 bases and J lost 8 bases. Per the germline V gene, CDR1 is SEHNR and CDR2 is FQNEAQ (reference sequence).

Sequencing was performed on peripheral blood or thyroid tissue (not recorded which). The chain has TRBV7-9 and TRBJ1-4; 9 bases are shared with TRBD1. This TCR came from an adult woman with Graves' disease, either hyperthyroidism or ophthalmopathy (not recorded which). The CDR3, as DNA: TGTGCCAGCAGCAGACGACAGGGGGTTAGTGGGGAAAAACTGTTTTTT. Translation: CASSRRQGVSGEKLFF.